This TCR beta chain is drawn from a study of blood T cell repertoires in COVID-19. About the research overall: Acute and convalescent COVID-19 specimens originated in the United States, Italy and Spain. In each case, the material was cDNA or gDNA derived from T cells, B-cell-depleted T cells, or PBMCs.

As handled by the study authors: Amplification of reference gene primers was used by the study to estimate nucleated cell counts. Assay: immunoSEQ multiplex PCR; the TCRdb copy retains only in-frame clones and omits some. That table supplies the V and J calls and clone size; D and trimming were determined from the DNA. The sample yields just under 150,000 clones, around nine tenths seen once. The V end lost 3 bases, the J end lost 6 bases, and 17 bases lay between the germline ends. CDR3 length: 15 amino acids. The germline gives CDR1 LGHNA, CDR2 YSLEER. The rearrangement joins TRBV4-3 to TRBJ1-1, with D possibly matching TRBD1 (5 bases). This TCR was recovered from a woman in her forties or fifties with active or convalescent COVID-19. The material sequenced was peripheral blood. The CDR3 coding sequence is TGCGCCAGCAGCCAGGGGACTCTAGTCAATGCTGAAGCTTTCTTT. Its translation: CASSQGTLVNAEAFF.